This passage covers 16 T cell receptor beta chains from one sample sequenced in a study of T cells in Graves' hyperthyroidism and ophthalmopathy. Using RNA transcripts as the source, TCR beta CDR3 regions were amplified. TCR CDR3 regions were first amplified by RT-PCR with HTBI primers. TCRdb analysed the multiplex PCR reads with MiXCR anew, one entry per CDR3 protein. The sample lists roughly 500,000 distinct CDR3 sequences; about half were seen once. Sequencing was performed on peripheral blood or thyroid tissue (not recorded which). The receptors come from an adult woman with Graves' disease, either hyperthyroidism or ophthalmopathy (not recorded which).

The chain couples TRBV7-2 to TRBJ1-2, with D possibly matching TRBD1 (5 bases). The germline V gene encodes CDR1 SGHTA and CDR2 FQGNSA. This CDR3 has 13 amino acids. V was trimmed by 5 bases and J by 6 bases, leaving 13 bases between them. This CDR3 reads CASSERDGNGYTF. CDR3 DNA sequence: TGTGCCAGCAGCGAAAGGGACGGAAATGGCTACACCTTC.

The CDR3: CSARDGDREAFF. CDR3 sequence (DNA): TGCAGTGCTAGAGATGGTGACCGTGAAGCTTTCTTT. The chain has TRBV20-1 and TRBJ1-1, with D uncertain. V was pared by 0 bases and J by 7 bases, with 9 bases between. CDR3 length equals 12 residues. Germline CDR1 DFQATT, CDR2 SNEGSKA (reference sequence).

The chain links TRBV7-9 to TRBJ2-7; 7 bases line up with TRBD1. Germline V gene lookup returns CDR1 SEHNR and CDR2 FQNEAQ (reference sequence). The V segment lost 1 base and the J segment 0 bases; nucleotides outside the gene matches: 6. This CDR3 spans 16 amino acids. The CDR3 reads CASSLGPGQNSYEQYF. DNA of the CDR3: TGTGCCAGCAGCTTAGGTCCGGGACAGAACTCCTACGAGCAGTACTTC.

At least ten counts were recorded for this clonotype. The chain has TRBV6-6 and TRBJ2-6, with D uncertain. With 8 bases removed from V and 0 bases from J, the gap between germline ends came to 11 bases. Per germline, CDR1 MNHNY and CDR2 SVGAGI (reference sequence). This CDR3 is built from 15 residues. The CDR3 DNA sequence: TGTGCCAGCGCCGATCCTCCCTCTGGGGCCAACGTCCTGACTTTC. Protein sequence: CASADPPSGANVLTF.

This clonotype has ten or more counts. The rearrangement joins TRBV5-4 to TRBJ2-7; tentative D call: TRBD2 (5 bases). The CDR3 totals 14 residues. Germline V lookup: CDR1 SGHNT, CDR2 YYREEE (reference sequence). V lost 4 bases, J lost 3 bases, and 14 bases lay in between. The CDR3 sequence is CASSGRDEFYEQYF. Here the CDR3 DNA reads TGTGCCAGCAGCGGCCGGGATGAGTTCTACGAGCAGTACTTC.

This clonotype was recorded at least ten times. CDR3 residues: CAISEDRVPSGANVLTF. The CDR3 coding sequence is TGTGCCATCAGTGAAGACAGGGTTCCCTCTGGGGCCAACGTCCTGACTTTC. V gene TRBV10-3 combines with J gene TRBJ2-6; 7 bases are a match to TRBD1. V gave up 3 bases and J gave up 0 bases; unmatched junction bases: 5. Germline V gives CDR1 ENHRY, CDR2 SYGVKD. The CDR3 loop spans 17 amino acids.

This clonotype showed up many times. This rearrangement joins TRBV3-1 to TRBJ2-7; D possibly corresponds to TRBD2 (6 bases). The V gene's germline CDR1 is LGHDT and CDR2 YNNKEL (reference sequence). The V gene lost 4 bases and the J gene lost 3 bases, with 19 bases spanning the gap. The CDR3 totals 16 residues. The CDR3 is CASSLGSSEDVYEQYF. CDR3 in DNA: TGTGCCAGCAGCCTGGGATCTAGCGAGGATGTCTACGAGCAGTACTTC.

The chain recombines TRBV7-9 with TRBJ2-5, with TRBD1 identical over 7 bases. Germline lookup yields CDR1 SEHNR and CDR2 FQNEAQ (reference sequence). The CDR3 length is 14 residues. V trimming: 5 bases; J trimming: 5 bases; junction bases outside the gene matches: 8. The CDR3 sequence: CASSTPGQYETQYF. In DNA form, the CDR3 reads TGTGCCAGCAGCACGCCGGGACAGTACGAGACCCAGTACTTC.

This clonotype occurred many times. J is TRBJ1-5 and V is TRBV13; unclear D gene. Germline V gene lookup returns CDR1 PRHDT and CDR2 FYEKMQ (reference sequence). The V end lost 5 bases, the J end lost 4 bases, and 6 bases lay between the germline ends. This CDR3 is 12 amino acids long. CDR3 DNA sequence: TGTGCCAGCAGCAGACATAATCAGCCCCAGCATTTT. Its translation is CASSRHNQPQHF.

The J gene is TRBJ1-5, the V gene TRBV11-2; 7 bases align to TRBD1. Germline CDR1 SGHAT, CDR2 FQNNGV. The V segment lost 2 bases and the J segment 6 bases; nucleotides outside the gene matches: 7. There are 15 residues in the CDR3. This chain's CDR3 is CASSLRGRVGQPQHF. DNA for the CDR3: TGTGCCAGCAGCTTAAGGGGGCGCGTAGGTCAGCCCCAGCATTTT.

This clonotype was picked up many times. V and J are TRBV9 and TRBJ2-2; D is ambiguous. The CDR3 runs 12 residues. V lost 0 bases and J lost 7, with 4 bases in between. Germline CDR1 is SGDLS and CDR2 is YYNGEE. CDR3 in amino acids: CASSVDVGELFF. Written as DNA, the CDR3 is TGTGCCAGCAGCGTAGACGTCGGGGAGCTGTTTTTT.

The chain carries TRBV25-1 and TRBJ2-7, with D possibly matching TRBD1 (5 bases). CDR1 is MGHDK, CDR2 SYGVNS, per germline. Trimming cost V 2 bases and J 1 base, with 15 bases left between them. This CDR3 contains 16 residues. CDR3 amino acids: CASSEKWAGQSYEQYF. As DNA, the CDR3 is TGTGCCAGCAGTGAAAAGTGGGCAGGGCAGTCCTACGAGCAGTACTTC.

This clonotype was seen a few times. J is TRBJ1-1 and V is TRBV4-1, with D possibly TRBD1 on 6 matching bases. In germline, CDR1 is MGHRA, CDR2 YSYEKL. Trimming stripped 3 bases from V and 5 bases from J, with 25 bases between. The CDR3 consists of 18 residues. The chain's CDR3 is CASSHPMARGGVRTEAFF. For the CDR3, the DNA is TGCGCCAGCAGCCATCCAATGGCCAGGGGAGGGGTGAGGACTGAAGCTTTCTTT.

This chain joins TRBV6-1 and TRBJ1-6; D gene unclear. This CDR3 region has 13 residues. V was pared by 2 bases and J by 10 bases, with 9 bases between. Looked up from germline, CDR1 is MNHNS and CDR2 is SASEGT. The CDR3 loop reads CASSERTGSPLHF. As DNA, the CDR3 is TGTGCCAGCAGTGAAAGGACTGGGTCACCCCTCCACTTT.

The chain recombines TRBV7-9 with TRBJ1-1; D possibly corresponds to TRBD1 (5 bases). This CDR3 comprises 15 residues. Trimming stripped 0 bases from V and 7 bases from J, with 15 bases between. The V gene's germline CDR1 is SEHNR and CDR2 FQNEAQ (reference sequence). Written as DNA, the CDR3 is TGTGCCAGCAGCTTAGCGGTGGGGCAGGAATATGAAGCTTTCTTT. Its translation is CASSLAVGQEYEAFF.

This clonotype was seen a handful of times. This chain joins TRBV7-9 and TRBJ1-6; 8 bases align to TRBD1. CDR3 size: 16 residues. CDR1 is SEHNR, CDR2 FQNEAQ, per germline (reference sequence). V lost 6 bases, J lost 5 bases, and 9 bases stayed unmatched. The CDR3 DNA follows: TGTGCCAGCAGGTCGGACAGGGTTGCTGATAATTCACCCCTCCACTTT. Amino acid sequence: CASRSDRVADNSPLHF.